A single sample gave rise to the 15 T cell receptor beta chains below, sequenced in a study of T cell changes during pregnancy in multiple sclerosis. Measured with immunoSEQ multiplex PCR; TCRdb has only the in-frame clones, and not every one. The sample yields around 97,000 clones, around nine tenths seen once. Sequenced material: peripheral blood, taken in the second trimester of pregnancy. The receptors here all came from a female donor in good health, enrolled as a control in a pregnancy study.

The rearrangement joins TRBV7-2 to TRBJ2-2, with 14 nucleotides matching TRBD2. Trimming took 5 bases from V and 9 from J; bases not matched to a gene: 8. Germline V gene sequence: CDR1 SGHTA, CDR2 FQGNSA. This CDR3 contains 16 residues. In nucleotides, the CDR3 is TGTGCCAGCAGCCTGACTAGCGGGGGGGCATCAAGGGAGCTGTTTTTT. This gives the protein CASSLTSGGASRELFF.

J is TRBJ2-5 and V is TRBV9, with 12 bases lining up with TRBD2. The CDR3 contains 16 residues. Germline trimming cut 0 bases from V and 3 bases from J; bases unmatched to any gene: 3. CDR1 is SGDLS, CDR2 YYNGEE, per germline. The CDR3 loop reads CASSVGGLAGKETQYF. CDR3 in DNA: TGTGCCAGCAGCGTAGGAGGACTAGCGGGGAAAGAGACCCAGTACTTC.

The V and J genes are TRBV7-8 and TRBJ2-2; tentatively, D is TRBD2 (5 bases). V was clipped by 1 base and J by 6 bases, with 21 bases between them. The CDR3 length is 18 residues. CDR1 and CDR2 from the germline V gene are SGHVS and FQNEAQ. This CDR3 is CASSLVPPSLASAGELFF. CDR3 nucleotides: TGTGCCAGCAGCTTAGTCCCCCCGTCCCTAGCAAGCGCCGGGGAGCTGTTTTTT.

The chain has TRBV12-5 and TRBJ2-7; 10 bases agree with TRBD2. The CDR3 sequence is 16 residues long. Germline lookup yields CDR1 LGHNT and CDR2 FRNRAP. With V trimmed by 3 bases and J by 4 bases, 9 bases remained unmatched. The CDR3 spells CASGLMLAGVLYEQYF. CDR3 nucleotide sequence: TGTGCTAGTGGTTTAATGCTAGCGGGGGTGTTATACGAGCAGTACTTC.

This chain uses TRBV5-5 with TRBJ1-5, with TRBD1 matching over 7 bases. The V gene's germline CDR1 is SGHKS and CDR2 YYEKEE (reference sequence). This CDR3 is 14 amino acids long. The V segment lost 2 bases and the J segment 6 bases; nucleotides outside the gene matches: 5. The DNA for the CDR3 is TGTGCCAGCAGCTTAACGACAGGGAGTCAGCCCCAGCATTTT. Encoded protein: CASSLTTGSQPQHF. Looking up the rest from reference TRBV5-5 and TRBJ1-5 gives the full variable domain: DAGVTQSPTHLIKTRGQQVTLRCSPISGHKSVSWYQQVLGQGPQFIFQYYEKEERGRGNFPDRFSARQFPNYSSELNVNALLLGDSALYLCASSLTTGSQPQHFGDGTRLSIL.

The rearrangement links TRBV5-1 to TRBJ1-1; D call uncertain. Germline V gives CDR1 SGHRS, CDR2 YFSETQ. The CDR3 extends over 13 amino acids. The V end lost 4 bases, the J end lost 6 bases, and 13 bases lay between the germline ends. In DNA, the CDR3 is TGCGCCAGCAGCACAACTAGTACAGCTGAAGCTTTCTTT. This translates into CASSTTSTAEAFF.

The rearrangement uses TRBV6-4 and TRBJ2-3; 14 nucleotides align to TRBD2. J was trimmed by 0 bases and V by 0 bases; bases with no gene match: 2. The CDR3 consists of 18 residues. Germline-derived CDR1 and CDR2 are MRHNA and SNTAGT. The CDR3 region has the DNA TGTGCCAGCAGTGACTCCGGGACTAGCGGGGGTAGCACAGATACGCAGTATTTT. This gives the protein CASSDSGTSGGSTDTQYF.

The J gene is TRBJ2-3, the V gene TRBV15; 7 bases line up with TRBD2. The germline CDR1 and CDR2 sequences are LNHNV and YYDKDF (reference sequence). CDR3 size: 16 residues. Trimming took 1 base from V and 4 from J; bases not matched to a gene: 8. CDR3 in DNA: TGTGCCACCAGCAGAGTCGGCGGGAGAGGGTCAGATACGCAGTATTTT. Its protein is CATSRVGGRGSDTQYF.

The chain couples TRBV19 to TRBJ2-1, with 7 bases identical to TRBD2. The CDR3 extends over 14 amino acids. CDR1 is LNHDA, CDR2 SQIVND, per germline (reference sequence). Unmatched junction bases numbered 11, after V lost 7 bases and J lost 8 bases. Written as DNA, the CDR3 is TGTGCCAGTACGCCCGGGGGAGGGCTCCATGAGCAGTTCTTC. It codes for CASTPGGGLHEQFF.

This clone was detected only once. The rearrangement joins TRBV11-2 to TRBJ1-2; TRBD1 aligns across 7 bases. The junction had 10 bases not matched to a gene; V was cut back by 1 base and J by 5 bases. The CDR3 sequence is 16 residues long. Germline CDR1 SGHAT, CDR2 FQNNGV. CDR3 coding DNA: TGTGCCAGCAGCTTAGGGGGTGGGACAGAGCCTTATGGCTACACCTTC. Translation: CASSLGGGTEPYGYTF.

This rearrangement joins TRBV7-2 to TRBJ2-7, with TRBD2 identical over 8 bases. CDR3 length equals 16 residues. Germline V gives CDR1 SGHTA, CDR2 FQGNSA. With 7 bases clipped from V and 2 bases from J, the junction kept 13 bases outside the gene matches. The CDR3 sequence is CASNRRHGGVTYEQYF. CDR3 bases: TGTGCCAGCAACCGGCGTCACGGGGGGGTGACCTACGAGCAGTACTTC.

CDR3 coding DNA: TGTGCCAGCACCCTCCTTAATAGCAATCAGCCCCAGCATTTT. It translates to CASTLLNSNQPQHF. The rearrangement joins TRBV28 to TRBJ1-5; D remains ambiguous. V was clipped by 7 bases and J by 0 bases, with 10 bases between them. The germline V gene encodes CDR1 MDHEN and CDR2 SYDVKM. CDR3 length: 14 residues.

The chain employs TRBV4-3 and TRBJ2-1, with TRBD2 matching over 11 bases. The germline gives CDR1 LGHNA, CDR2 YSLEER. V gave up 5 bases and J gave up 7 bases; unmatched junction bases: 7. The length of the CDR3 is 15 residues. As DNA, the CDR3 is TGCGCCAGCAGCTTACTAGCGGGAGTTGGTAATGAGCAGTTCTTC. Translated, it gives CASSLLAGVGNEQFF.

This clone was observed a handful of times. The chain combines TRBV6-4 with TRBJ1-1, with 8 bases that match TRBD1. Losses at the gene ends were 3 bases for V and 6 bases for J; bases not matched to a gene: 6. The CDR3 totals 14 residues. Looked up from germline, CDR1 is MRHNA and CDR2 is SNTAGT. For the CDR3, the DNA is TGTGCCAGCAGTGAGACAGGGGAAAGATCTGAAGCTTTCTTT. Translating it yields CASSETGERSEAFF.

The chain combines TRBV18 with TRBJ1-1, with a possible D match to TRBD1 (5 bases). V was shortened by 3 bases and J by 3 bases, with 8 bases between the two germline ends. Germline CDR1 KGHSH, CDR2 LQKENI. The CDR3 sequence is 13 residues long. Here the CDR3 reads CASSPQGDTEAFF. As DNA, the CDR3 is TGTGCCAGCTCACCTCAAGGGGACACTGAAGCTTTCTTT.